This TCR beta chain came from a study of blood T cell repertoires in COVID-19. Between the trimmed V and J ends, which lost 7 bases and 0 bases, there was a span of 13 bases. CDR3 length equals 15 residues. Germline V gene lookup returns CDR1 LNHDA and CDR2 SQIVND (reference sequence). In this sample, this clone turned up a few times. Assay used: immunoSEQ multiplex PCR; TCRdb lists only in-frame clones, some missing. The sample holds a few hundred thousand clones, more than 80% seen once. The source is a man aged 35 to 55 with acute or convalescent COVID-19. This chain uses TRBV19 with TRBJ1-3; TRBD1 might be the D (5 bases). The sample was peripheral blood. CDR3 protein: CASNLGRSSGNTIYF. The CDR3 nucleotides are TGTGCCAGTAACTTGGGGCGCAGCTCTGGAAACACCATATATTTT.